This TCR beta chain was identified in a study of blood T cell repertoires in COVID-19 (dated by TCRdb to the early 2020s). Concerning the study at large: Samples from collaborators originated in the United States, Italy and Spain and spanned both the acute and convalescent phases of COVID-19. The repertoires were released in a freely available public database intended as a resource for research on the immune response to SARS-CoV-2. The samples were drawn from the first 160 participants of the ongoing ImmuneRACE study and from roughly 1,300 subjects provided by 6 global collaborators. Where HLA class I and class II types were available, the types were taken from metadata supplied by the sample provider, not from assay-based typing. Subjects who had been exposed to COVID-19, were actively infected with it, or had recovered from it provided the deeply sampled blood TCRbeta repertoires that made up the dataset. The sample metadata nearly always contained a de-identified subject ID, COVID-19 status, age in years and sex. The prospective study material was composed of cDNA or gDNA derived from T cells, B-cell-depleted T cells, or PBMCs. Overall study outcomes, separate from this receptor: How much clinical and demographic metadata was included differed by source and by participant, and the metadata was provided uncurated.

The immunoSEQ Assay, a bias-controlled multiplex PCR, was used to amplify TCRbeta CDR3 regions from genomic DNA. The original methods were these. The number of nucleated cells in each sample was estimated from the amplification of reference gene primers within the assay. To quantify the absolute abundance of each unique TCRbeta CDR3 rearrangement, sequence reads were collapsed and filtered. For each sample, productive Simpson clonality was calculated as the square root of Simpson's diversity index across productive rearrangements. Imported from immuneACCESS, the table was reduced by TCRdb to in-frame sequences with V and J called. These copies leave out some clones; in studies compared against another copy, an unresolved V gene accounts for under half, and the cause of the remainder is not known. V, J and clone size were drawn from that table, and D and trimming were deduced from the DNA. The sample table lists 200,000 to 250,000 clones, about 85% of them with a count of one. Roughly 10% of the sample belongs to the ten largest clones.

In the prospective study, participants were about 18 to 90 years old, resided in around 25 geographic areas of the United States, and were enrolled through a virtual design. In the prospective study, participants were assigned to cohorts based on the clinical history participants reported in a screening survey and a study questionnaire. Recovered participants in ImmuneRACE Cohort 3 were defined by two consecutive negative NP/OP PCR tests, clearance by a healthcare professional, or resolution of symptoms. Mobile phlebotomists in the prospective study collected whole blood, serum and a nasopharyngeal or oropharyngeal swab from every participant. Participants in the prospective study had the option to provide additional blood draws and questionnaires over a 2-month period. Blood samples from the prospective study were shipped frozen or at room temperature prior to DNA extraction. CDR1 and CDR2 are drawn from the germline V gene: SGDLS, YYNGEE. Relative to germline, V is missing 3 bases and J is missing 6 bases, with 5 bases of the junction outside any gene match. Including the terminal cysteine and phenylalanine, the CDR3 comprises 14 residues. CDR3 DNA only is kept here, 42 bases in frame from base 1.

Regarding this clone: Its cognate antigen has yet to be identified. Per-base quality was not reported, and no clone a single base away is much larger than it.

Input material: PBMCs or T cells enriched from blood (not recorded which). The rearranged segments are TRBV9 and TRBJ2-7; TRBD2 aligns with 11 central bases. The receptor's source is a man under 40 who had recovered from COVID-19. CDR3 region: CASSGSGRASEQYF. The bases are TGTGCCAGCAGCGGTAGCGGGAGGGCTTCCGAGCAGTACTTC.